This entry is about one T cell receptor beta chain. What it recognizes is unknown. Here immunoSEQ multiplex PCR was the method, and the copy in TCRdb shows in-frame clones only, minus some. The sample lists about 44,000 clones, under 75% occurring once. This record comes from a study of cytotoxic CD8 clonotypes in ibrutinib-treated CLL. Study overall: Over 9 relapsed/refractory, approximately 15 treatment-naive; under 18 IGHV unmutated.

General study points: Clonality increased at ibrutinib response, then returned toward baseline at progression.

There are 17 residues in the CDR3. This sequence joins TRBV1 and TRBJ1-2; TRBD1, the table's D call, was not compared with the DNA. TRBV1 is noted as a pseudogene. The TCR originated in a human donor with chronic lymphocytic leukemia. This material consisted of PBMCs, taken after 12 months of ibrutinib treatment. For the CDR3, the DNA is TGCACCAGCAGCCACACACTTTGCCTCCGGACAGGTGATGGCTACACCTTC. This encodes CTSSHTLCLRTGDGYTF.